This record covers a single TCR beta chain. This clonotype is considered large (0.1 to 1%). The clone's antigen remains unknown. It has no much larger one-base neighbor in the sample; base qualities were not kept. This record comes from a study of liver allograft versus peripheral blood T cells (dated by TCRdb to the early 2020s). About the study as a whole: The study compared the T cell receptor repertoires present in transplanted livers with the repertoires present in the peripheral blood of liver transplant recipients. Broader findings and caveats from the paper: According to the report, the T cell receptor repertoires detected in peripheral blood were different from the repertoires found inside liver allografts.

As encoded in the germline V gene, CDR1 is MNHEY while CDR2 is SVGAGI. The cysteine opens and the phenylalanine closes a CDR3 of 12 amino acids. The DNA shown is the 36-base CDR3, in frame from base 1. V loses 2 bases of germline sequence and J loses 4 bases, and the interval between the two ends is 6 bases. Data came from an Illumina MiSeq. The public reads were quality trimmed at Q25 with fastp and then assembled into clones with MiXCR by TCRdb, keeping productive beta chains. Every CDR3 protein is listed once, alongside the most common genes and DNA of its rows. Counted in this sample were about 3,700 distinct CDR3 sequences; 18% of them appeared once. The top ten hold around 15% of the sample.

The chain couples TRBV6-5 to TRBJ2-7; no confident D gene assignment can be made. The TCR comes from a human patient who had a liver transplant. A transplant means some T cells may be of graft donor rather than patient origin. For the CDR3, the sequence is CASSYTPYEQYF. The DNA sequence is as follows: TGTGCCAGCAGTTACACCCCGTACGAGCAGTACTTC.